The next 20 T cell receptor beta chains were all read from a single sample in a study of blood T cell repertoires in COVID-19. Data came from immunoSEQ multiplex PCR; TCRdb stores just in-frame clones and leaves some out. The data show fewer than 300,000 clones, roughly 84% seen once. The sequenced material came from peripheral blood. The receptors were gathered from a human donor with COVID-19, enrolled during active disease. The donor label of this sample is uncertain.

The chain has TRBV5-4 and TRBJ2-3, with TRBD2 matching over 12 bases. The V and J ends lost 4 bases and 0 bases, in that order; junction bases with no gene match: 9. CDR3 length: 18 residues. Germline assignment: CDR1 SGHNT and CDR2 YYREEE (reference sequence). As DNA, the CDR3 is TGTGCCAGCAGCACGCCGGGACTAGCGGGCCTTAGCACAGATACGCAGTATTTT. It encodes CASSTPGLAGLSTDTQYF.

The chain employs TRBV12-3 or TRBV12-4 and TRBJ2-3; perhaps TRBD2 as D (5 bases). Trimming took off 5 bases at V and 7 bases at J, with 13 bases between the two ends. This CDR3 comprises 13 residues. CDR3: CASSPNEGYTQYF. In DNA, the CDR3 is TGTGCCAGCAGTCCAAATGAGGGCTATACGCAGTATTTT.

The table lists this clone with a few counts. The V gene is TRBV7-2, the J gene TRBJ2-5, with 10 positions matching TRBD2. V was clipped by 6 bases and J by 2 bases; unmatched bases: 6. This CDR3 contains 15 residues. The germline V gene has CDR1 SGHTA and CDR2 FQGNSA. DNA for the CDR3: TGTGCCAGCAGTAGGACTAGCGGATTACAAGAGACCCAGTACTTC. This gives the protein CASSRTSGLQETQYF.

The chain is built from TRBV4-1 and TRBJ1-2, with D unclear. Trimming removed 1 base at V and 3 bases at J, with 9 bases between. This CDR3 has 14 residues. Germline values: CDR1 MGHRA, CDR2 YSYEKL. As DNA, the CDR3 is TGCGCCAGCAGCCAAGTACAGCCGGACTATGGCTACACCTTC. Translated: CASSQVQPDYGYTF.

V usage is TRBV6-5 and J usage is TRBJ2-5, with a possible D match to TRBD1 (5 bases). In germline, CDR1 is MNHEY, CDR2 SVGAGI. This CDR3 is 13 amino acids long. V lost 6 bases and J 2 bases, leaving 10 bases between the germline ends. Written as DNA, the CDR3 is TGTGCCAGCAGGGGGCCAGCTCAAGAGACCCAGTACTTC. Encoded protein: CASRGPAQETQYF.

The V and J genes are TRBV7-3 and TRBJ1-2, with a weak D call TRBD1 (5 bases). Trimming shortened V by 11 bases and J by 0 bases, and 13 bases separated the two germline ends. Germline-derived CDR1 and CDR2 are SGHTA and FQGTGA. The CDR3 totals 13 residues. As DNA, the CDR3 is TGTGCCGGTCGTTCCAGGGCTAACTATGGCTACACCTTC. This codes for CAGRSRANYGYTF. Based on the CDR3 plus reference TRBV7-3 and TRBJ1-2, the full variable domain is GAGVSQTPSNKVTEKGKYVELRCDPISGHTALYWYRQSLGQGPEFLIYFQGTGAADDSGLPNDRFFAVRPEGSVSTLKIQRTERGDSAVYLCAGRSRANYGYTFGSGTRLTVV.

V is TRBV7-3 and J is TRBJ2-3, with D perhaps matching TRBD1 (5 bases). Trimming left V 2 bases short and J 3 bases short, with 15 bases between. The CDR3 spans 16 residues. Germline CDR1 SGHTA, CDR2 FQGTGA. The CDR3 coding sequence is TGTGCCAGCAGCTTAGGTTCGCAGGGAAATACAGATACGCAGTATTTT. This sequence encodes CASSLGSQGNTDTQYF.

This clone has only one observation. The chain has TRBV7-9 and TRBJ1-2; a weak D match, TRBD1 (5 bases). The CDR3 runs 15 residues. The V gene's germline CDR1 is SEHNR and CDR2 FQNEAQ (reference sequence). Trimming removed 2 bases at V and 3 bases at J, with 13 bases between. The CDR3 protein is CASSLNPGGDYGYTF. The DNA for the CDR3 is TGTGCCAGCAGCTTAAACCCTGGAGGGGACTATGGCTACACCTTC.

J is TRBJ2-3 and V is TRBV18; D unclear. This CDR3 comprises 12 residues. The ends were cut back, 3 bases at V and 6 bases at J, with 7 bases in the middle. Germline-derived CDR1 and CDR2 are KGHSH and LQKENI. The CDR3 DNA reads TGTGCCAGCTCACCTGAGGCGGATACGCAGTATTTT. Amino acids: CASSPEADTQYF.

The CDR3 sequence is CASLKTSGRNEQFF. Here the CDR3 DNA reads TGTGCCAGCTTAAAGACTAGCGGGAGGAATGAGCAGTTCTTC. The chain is built from TRBV28 and TRBJ2-1, with TRBD2 matching over 13 bases. With V trimmed by 8 bases and J by 7 bases, 5 bases remained unmatched. Looked up from germline, CDR1 is MDHEN and CDR2 is SYDVKM. The CDR3 has 14 amino acids.

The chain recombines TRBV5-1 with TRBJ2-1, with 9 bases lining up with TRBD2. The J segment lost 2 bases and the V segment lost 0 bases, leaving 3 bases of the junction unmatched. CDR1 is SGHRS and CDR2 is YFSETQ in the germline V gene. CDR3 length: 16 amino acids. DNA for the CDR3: TGCGCCAGCAGCTTGGTGTCTAGCGGGACCTACAATGAGCAGTTCTTC. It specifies CASSLVSSGTYNEQFF.

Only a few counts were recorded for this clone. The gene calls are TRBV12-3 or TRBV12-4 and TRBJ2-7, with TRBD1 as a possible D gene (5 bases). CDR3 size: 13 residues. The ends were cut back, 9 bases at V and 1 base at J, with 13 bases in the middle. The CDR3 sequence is CASRPQVSYEQYF. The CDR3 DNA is TGTGCCAGTCGGCCACAGGTTTCCTACGAGCAGTACTTC.

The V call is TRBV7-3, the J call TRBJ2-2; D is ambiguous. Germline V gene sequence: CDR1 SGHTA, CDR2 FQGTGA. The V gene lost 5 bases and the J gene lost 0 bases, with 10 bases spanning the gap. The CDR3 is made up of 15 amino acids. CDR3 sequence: CASSPRNANTGELFF. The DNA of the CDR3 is TGTGCCAGCAGCCCTAGAAATGCGAACACCGGGGAGCTGTTTTTT.

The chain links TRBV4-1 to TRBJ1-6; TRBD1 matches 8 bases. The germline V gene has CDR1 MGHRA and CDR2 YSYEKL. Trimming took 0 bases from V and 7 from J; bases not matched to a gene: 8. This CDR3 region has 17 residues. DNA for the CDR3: TGCGCCAGCAGCCAAGATGCCCCGCGACAGGGGAATTCACCCCTCCACTTT. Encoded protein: CASSQDAPRQGNSPLHF.

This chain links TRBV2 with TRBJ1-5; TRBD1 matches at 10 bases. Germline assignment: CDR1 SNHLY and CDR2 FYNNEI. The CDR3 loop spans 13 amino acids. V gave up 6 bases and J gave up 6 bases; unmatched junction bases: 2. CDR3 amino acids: CASRGTGVQPQHF. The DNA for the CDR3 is TGTGCCAGCAGGGGGACAGGGGTTCAGCCCCAGCATTTT. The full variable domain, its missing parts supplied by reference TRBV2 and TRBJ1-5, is EPEVTQTPSHQVTQMGQEVILRCVPISNHLYFYWYRQILGQKVEFLVSFYNNEISEKSEIFDDQFSVERPDGSNFTLKIRSTKLEDSAMYFCASRGTGVQPQHFGDGTRLSIL.

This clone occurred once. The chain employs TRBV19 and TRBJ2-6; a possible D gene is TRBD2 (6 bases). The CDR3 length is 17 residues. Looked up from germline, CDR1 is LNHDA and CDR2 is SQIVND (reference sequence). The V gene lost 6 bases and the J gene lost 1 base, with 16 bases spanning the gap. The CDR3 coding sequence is TGTGCCAGTAGAGCTAGCGCTTCTCTTTCTGGGGCCAACGTCCTGACTTTC. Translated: CASRASASLSGANVLTF.

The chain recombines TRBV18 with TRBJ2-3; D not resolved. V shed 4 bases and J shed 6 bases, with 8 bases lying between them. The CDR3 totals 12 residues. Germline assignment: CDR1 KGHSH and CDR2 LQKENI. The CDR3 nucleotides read TGTGCCAGCTCACTCCTACGGGATACGCAGTATTTT. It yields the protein CASSLLRDTQYF.

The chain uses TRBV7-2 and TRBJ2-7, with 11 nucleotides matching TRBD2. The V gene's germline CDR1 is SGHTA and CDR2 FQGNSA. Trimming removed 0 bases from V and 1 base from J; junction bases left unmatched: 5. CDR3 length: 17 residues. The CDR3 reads CASSLAPGTSGSYEQYF. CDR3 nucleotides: TGTGCCAGCAGCTTAGCACCCGGGACTAGCGGTTCCTACGAGCAGTACTTC.

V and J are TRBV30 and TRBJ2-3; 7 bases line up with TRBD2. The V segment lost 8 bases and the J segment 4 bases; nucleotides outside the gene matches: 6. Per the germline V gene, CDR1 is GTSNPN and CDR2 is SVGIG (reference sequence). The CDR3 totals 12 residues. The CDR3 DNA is TGTGCCCGAGGACTAGGGTCAGATACGCAGTATTTT. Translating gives CARGLGSDTQYF.

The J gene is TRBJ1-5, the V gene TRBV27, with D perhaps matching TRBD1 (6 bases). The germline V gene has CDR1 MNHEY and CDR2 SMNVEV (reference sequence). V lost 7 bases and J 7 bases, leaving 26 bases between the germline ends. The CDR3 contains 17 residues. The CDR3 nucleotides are TGTGCCAGCACCCCAAAGGTCCACGAGACAGGTAGGCAGCCCCAGCATTTT. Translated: CASTPKVHETGRQPQHF.